These 19 T cell receptor beta chains were sequenced from one sample in a study of CD8+ T cells in alopecia areata. Indicated treatment: oral pan-JAK inhibitor, 5-10 mg twice daily. TCR sequencing used cDNA made by reverse transcription of extracted RNA. Clones were read by immunoSEQ multiplex PCR, and TCRdb kept only the in-frame ones, dropping some. The profile covers 210,000 or so clones, with just over 65% appearing a single time and roughly 1.2% taken by the ten largest. The sample in question was CD4+ T cells sorted from blood, obtained around week 44, from a patient treated with tofacitinib. Receptors originate from a human donor with alopecia areata.

This clone has a handful of counts. V usage is TRBV11-2 and J usage is TRBJ1-5; D is uncertain. The CDR3 contains 15 residues. The ends were cut back, 1 base at V and 5 bases at J, with 12 bases in the middle. The germline V gene has CDR1 SGHAT and CDR2 FQNNGV. CDR3 loop: CASSLVGGLDQPQHF. In nucleotides, the CDR3 is TGTGCCAGCAGCTTAGTAGGCGGGTTGGATCAGCCCCAGCATTTT.

This rearrangement joins TRBV11-2 to TRBJ2-3; 8 bases are shared with TRBD1. The CDR3 runs 16 residues. With V trimmed by 4 bases and J by 0 bases, 6 bases remained unmatched. The germline gives CDR1 SGHAT, CDR2 FQNNGV. The CDR3 nucleotides read TGTGCCAGCAGCTCACTCCGGGACAGGAGCACAGATACGCAGTATTTT. Amino acid sequence: CASSSLRDRSTDTQYF.

This clone is a singleton in its sample. The rearrangement joins TRBV7-6 to TRBJ1-1, with D possibly matching TRBD1 (5 bases). The V gene lost 5 bases and the J gene lost 3 bases, with 13 bases spanning the gap. Germline V gene lookup returns CDR1 SGHVS and CDR2 FNYEAQ. This CDR3 spans 14 amino acids. This CDR3 is CASSTKLGDTEAFF. As DNA, the CDR3 is TGTGCCAGCAGCACCAAGTTAGGGGACACTGAAGCTTTCTTT.

The J gene is TRBJ2-5, the V gene TRBV30; 8 nucleotides match TRBD2. With 1 base clipped from V and 2 bases from J, the junction kept 6 bases outside the gene matches. CDR1 GTSNPN and CDR2 SVGIG come from the germline V gene (reference sequence). The CDR3 loop spans 15 amino acids. The CDR3: CAWSGRRGVQETQYF. CDR3 nucleotide sequence: TGTGCCTGGAGTGGTAGGCGGGGGGTACAAGAGACCCAGTACTTC.

This chain links TRBV10-3 with TRBJ1-2; no reliable D call. CDR1 is ENHRY, CDR2 SYGVKD, per germline. This CDR3 has 12 residues. V shed 7 bases and J shed 3 bases, with 9 bases lying between them. In nucleotides, the CDR3 is TGTGCCATCACCGGGGATGACTATGGCTACACCTTC. It is translated as CAITGDDYGYTF.

This clone was seen more than once but under ten times. The V call is TRBV2, the J call TRBJ1-5; D is unresolved. Germline CDR1 reads SNHLY; CDR2 reads FYNNEI. The CDR3 runs to 14 residues. The V gene lost 4 bases and the J gene lost 0 bases, with 7 bases spanning the gap. This CDR3 reads CASSASTSNQPQHF. The DNA of the CDR3 is TGTGCCAGCAGTGCCAGTACTAGCAATCAGCCCCAGCATTTT.

This chain joins TRBV25-1 and TRBJ2-2; D uncertain. CDR1 is MGHDK and CDR2 is SYGVNS in the germline V gene. V was cut by 5 bases and J by 7 bases, with 14 bases left in between. CDR3 length: 14 residues. The CDR3 region is CASSPRTLHGELFF. CDR3 coding DNA: TGTGCCAGCAGTCCTCGGACGCTCCACGGGGAGCTGTTTTTT.

This clone was recorded only once. The genes are TRBV2 and TRBJ2-7; unclear D gene. The V gene lost 3 bases and the J gene lost 5 bases, with 14 bases spanning the gap. This CDR3 comprises 14 residues. Per germline, CDR1 SNHLY and CDR2 FYNNEI. CDR3 sequence: CASSDERMNDEQYF. Here the CDR3 DNA reads TGTGCCAGCAGTGATGAACGGATGAACGACGAGCAGTACTTC.

A single count supports this clone. The genes are TRBV11-3 and TRBJ2-6; D gene unclear. CDR3 length: 16 amino acids. Germline V gives CDR1 SGHNT, CDR2 YENEEA. V was pared by 7 bases and J by 0 bases, with 13 bases between. Written as DNA, the CDR3 is TGTGCCAGCACCCCCGGGCAAAACTCTGGGGCCAACGTCCTGACTTTC. Residues: CASTPGQNSGANVLTF.

This rearrangement joins TRBV4-1 to TRBJ2-1, with D unresolved. The CDR3 loop spans 18 amino acids. V lost 2 bases and J lost 0, with 17 bases in between. The germline gives CDR1 MGHRA, CDR2 YSYEKL. CDR3 sequence reads: CASSQYAVGQSSYNEQFF. Here the CDR3 DNA reads TGCGCCAGCAGCCAATACGCTGTCGGGCAGAGCTCCTACAATGAGCAGTTCTTC.

The chain carries TRBV25-1 and TRBJ2-3; TRBD2 matches at 10 bases. The V gene's germline CDR1 is MGHDK and CDR2 SYGVNS. This CDR3 is 15 amino acids long. In DNA, the CDR3 is TGTGCGCCTAGCGGGGGTCCCTTGAGGGCAGATACGCAGTATTTT. It yields the protein CAPSGGPLRADTQYF.

The genes are TRBV7-6 and TRBJ2-1; 7 bases match TRBD1. Trimming at V came to 5 bases and at J to 11 bases, leaving 18 bases not matched to a gene. Germline V CDR1 and CDR2: SGHVS, FNYEAQ. The CDR3 consists of 16 residues. The CDR3 region has the DNA TGTGCCAGCAGCCCAGGACAGGAGAACAACCAACAGCAGCAGTTCTTC. It codes for CASSPGQENNQQQQFF.

The chain couples TRBV28 to TRBJ1-1; D ambiguous. The V gene lost 1 base and the J gene lost 8 bases, with 14 bases spanning the gap. Germline assignment: CDR1 MDHEN and CDR2 SYDVKM. CDR3 length: 14 residues. The CDR3 loop is CASSLLPVVKEAFF. CDR3 DNA sequence: TGTGCCAGCAGTTTATTACCCGTGGTTAAAGAAGCTTTCTTT.

The CDR3 DNA sequence: TGCAGCGCGTCCCTGTCTGTAAGCTATGGCTACACCTTC. It yields the protein CSASLSVSYGYTF. This rearrangement joins TRBV29-1 to TRBJ1-2; D remains ambiguous. V lost 7 bases to trimming and J lost 4 bases, with 16 bases between them. CDR1 and CDR2 (germline): SQVTM, ANQGSEA. The CDR3 is made up of 13 amino acids.

This clone was detected ten times or more. V gene TRBV6-4 combines with J gene TRBJ2-3; D not resolved. CDR1 is MRHNA and CDR2 is SNTAGT in the germline V gene. Trimming took 2 bases from V and 1 from J, leaving 7 bases between them. This CDR3 is 14 amino acids long. CDR3 coding DNA: TGTGCCAGCAGTGACCAAGCTGGCACAGATACGCAGTATTTT. Translated, it gives CASSDQAGTDTQYF.

V is TRBV7-4 and J is TRBJ1-5; D is undetermined. The germline V gene encodes CDR1 SGHVT and CDR2 SQSDAQ. Trimming removed 8 bases from V and 6 bases from J, with 20 bases in between. The CDR3 consists of 15 residues. CDR3 nucleotides: TGTGCCAGCCCCTCGAGCGGACCGCCGGGTCAGCCCCAGCATTTT. Translated, it gives CASPSSGPPGQPQHF.

V usage is TRBV5-1 and J usage is TRBJ2-1, with 9 bases identical to TRBD2. With 7 bases clipped from V and 7 bases from J, the junction kept 9 bases outside the gene matches. The CDR3 length is 14 residues. CDR1 is SGHRS, CDR2 YFSETQ, per germline. The CDR3 loop reads CASSRLAVLNEQFF. CDR3 bases: TGCGCCAGCTCAAGACTAGCGGTTTTGAATGAGCAGTTCTTC.

Comment on this clone: This may be a read error: a much more frequent sequence differs by one nucleotide. At the DNA level, this CDR3 is encoded by other sequences in the same sample as well. CDR3 in DNA: TGTGCCAGCAGCGGCAACTACGAGCAGTACTTC. Its translation: CASSGNYEQYF. The chain carries TRBV7-2 and TRBJ2-7; D uncertain. The V gene's germline CDR1 is SGHTA and CDR2 FQGNSA. With 5 bases removed from V and 3 bases from J, the gap between germline ends came to 5 bases. CDR3 size: 11 residues.

This clone turned up a few times. J is TRBJ2-6 and V is TRBV15, with D maybe TRBD1 (6 bases). The CDR3 is made up of 19 amino acids. The V end lost 8 bases, the J end lost 0 bases, and 23 bases lay between the germline ends. Germline V lookup: CDR1 LNHNV, CDR2 YYDKDF (reference sequence). The CDR3 bases are TGTGCCACCGCAGGCGGAGCTCAACAGGGTTACTCTGGGGCCAACGTCCTGACTTTC. The encoded protein is CATAGGAQQGYSGANVLTF.